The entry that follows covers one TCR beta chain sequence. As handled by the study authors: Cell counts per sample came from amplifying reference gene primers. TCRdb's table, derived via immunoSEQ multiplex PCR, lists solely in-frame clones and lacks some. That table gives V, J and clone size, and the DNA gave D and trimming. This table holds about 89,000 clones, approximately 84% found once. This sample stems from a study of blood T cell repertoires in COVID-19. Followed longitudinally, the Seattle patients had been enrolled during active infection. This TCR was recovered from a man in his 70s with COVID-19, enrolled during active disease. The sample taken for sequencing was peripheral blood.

Written as DNA, the CDR3 is TGTGCCAGCAGCTTAGGGTCTAGCGGGGGGCAAGAGACCCAGTACTTC. Translated, it gives CASSLGSSGGQETQYF. The J gene is TRBJ2-5, the V gene TRBV5-4, with 11 bases matching TRBD2. The CDR3 is made up of 16 amino acids. V was clipped by 2 bases and J by 2 bases; unmatched bases: 5. Germline V gene data show CDR1 as SGHNT and CDR2 as YYREEE (reference sequence).